These 25 T cell receptor beta chains were sequenced from one sample in a study of cytomegalovirus exposure and HLA in healthy donors. PCR used 60 Vbeta primers and 13 Jbeta primers. TCRdb's table, derived via immunoSEQ multiplex PCR, lists solely in-frame clones and lacks some. The sample yields under 150,000 clones, roughly 82% seen once. Sequencing was carried out using PBMCs. These receptors all come from a male donor in good health and CMV-seropositive.

This chain links TRBV13 with TRBJ1-1; no reliable D call. Trimming removed 0 bases at V and 0 bases at J, with 8 bases between. Germline values: CDR1 PRHDT, CDR2 FYEKMQ (reference sequence). This CDR3 comprises 15 residues. The CDR3 spells CASSLGGSLNTEAFF. In nucleotides, the CDR3 is TGTGCCAGCAGCTTAGGGGGCAGTCTGAACACTGAAGCTTTCTTT.

CDR3 DNA sequence: TGCAGCGTAACCGGGCCCCAGGGGAGCGAGCAGTACTTC. Translation gives CSVTGPQGSEQYF. V gene TRBV29-1 combines with J gene TRBJ2-7, with D possibly matching TRBD1 (6 bases). This CDR3 is 13 amino acids long. CDR1 and CDR2 (germline): SQVTM, ANQGSEA. Trimming pared 6 bases from V and 6 bases from J, leaving 18 bases between.

The chain recombines TRBV5-4 with TRBJ2-7; possible D gene TRBD2, 5 bases. Looked up from germline, CDR1 is SGHNT and CDR2 is YYREEE (reference sequence). The CDR3 spans 12 residues. The V end was cut by 2 bases, the J end by 7 bases, with 10 bases between. The CDR3 loop reads CASSFGSGEQYF. DNA for the CDR3: TGTGCCAGCAGCTTTGGAAGCGGTGAGCAGTACTTC.

This chain joins TRBV30 and TRBJ1-5; D remains unclear. The V end was cut by 2 bases, the J end by 3 bases, with 8 bases between. The CDR3 length is 13 residues. Germline V CDR1 and CDR2: GTSNPN, SVGIG (reference sequence). The CDR3 coding sequence is TGTGCCTGGAGTCCCCAAGCCAATCAGCCCCAGCATTTT. As protein: CAWSPQANQPQHF.

V and J are TRBV7-8 and TRBJ2-7; 10 bases align to TRBD2. The length of the CDR3 is 16 residues. Germline CDR1 SGHVS, CDR2 FQNEAQ. With V trimmed by 5 bases and J by 2 bases, 9 bases remained unmatched. CDR3 nucleotides: TGTGCCAGCAGCAGGGGGGGACTAGCGTCGACCTACGAGCAGTACTTC. Its protein product is CASSRGGLASTYEQYF.

This chain links TRBV28 with TRBJ1-1; the match to TRBD1 covers 7 bases. V shed 6 bases, J shed 11 bases, and the junction held 9 bases outside the gene matches. Germline CDR1 reads MDHEN; CDR2 reads SYDVKM. The CDR3 is made up of 12 amino acids. CDR3 protein: CASRQYRGWAFF. The CDR3 DNA is TGTGCCAGCAGACAGTACAGGGGATGGGCTTTCTTT.

V and J are TRBV6-6 and TRBJ2-3, with 10 bases lining up with TRBD2. V lost 6 bases, J lost 0 bases, and 3 bases stayed unmatched. CDR3 length: 15 residues. From germline, CDR1 is MNHNY and CDR2 SVGAGI (reference sequence). The chain's CDR3 is CASSQREGSTDTQYF. The CDR3 DNA is TGTGCCAGCAGCCAGCGGGAGGGGAGCACAGATACGCAGTATTTT.

J is TRBJ2-5 and V is TRBV6-5, with no clear D. The CDR3 has 13 amino acids. V lost 0 bases and J 2 bases, leaving 4 bases between the germline ends. Germline loops: CDR1 MNHEY, CDR2 SVGAGI. CDR3 sequence (DNA): TGTGCCAGCAGTTACTCGAGTCAAGAGACCCAGTACTTC. The encoded protein is CASSYSSQETQYF.

CDR3 coding DNA: TGTGCCACCAGCAGAGATATAAGCGGAAGCTCCTACGAGCAGTACTTC. Its protein product is CATSRDISGSSYEQYF. This rearrangement joins TRBV15 to TRBJ2-7, with D maybe TRBD2 (5 bases). Per the germline V gene, CDR1 is LNHNV and CDR2 is YYDKDF (reference sequence). V was trimmed by 0 bases and J by 0 bases, leaving 12 bases between them. The CDR3 loop spans 16 amino acids.

The V gene is TRBV4-1, the J gene TRBJ2-4; weak D call: TRBD2 (6 bases). Germline V lookup: CDR1 MGHRA, CDR2 YSYEKL. The V end lost 0 bases, the J end lost 1 base, and 19 bases lay between the germline ends. The CDR3 is 19 amino acids. The chain's CDR3 is CASSQDRPLRRGAKNIQYF. In nucleotides, the CDR3 is TGCGCCAGCAGCCAAGATCGGCCTCTGCGACGGGGGGCCAAAAACATTCAGTACTTC.

V usage is TRBV30 and J usage is TRBJ1-2; TRBD1 matches 9 bases. Germline loops: CDR1 GTSNPN, CDR2 SVGIG (reference sequence). J gave up 4 bases and V 5 bases, and 8 bases lay outside the gene matches. The CDR3 sequence is 14 residues long. CDR3 sequence reads: CAWGNRGRSYGYTF. The CDR3 coding sequence is TGTGCCTGGGGGAACAGGGGGCGCAGCTATGGCTACACCTTC. The variable domain in full, with the rest retrieved from reference TRBV30 and TRBJ1-2, is SQTIHQWPATLVQPVGSPLSLECTVEGTSNPNLYWYRQAAGRGLQLLFYSVGIGQISSEVPQNLSASRPQDRQFILSSKKLLLSDSGFYLCAWGNRGRSYGYTFGSGTRLTVV.

The rearrangement links TRBV7-9 to TRBJ2-7; 7 bases align to TRBD1. Trimming at V came to 5 bases and at J to 6 bases, leaving 13 bases not matched to a gene. The CDR3 has 15 residues. CDR1 SEHNR and CDR2 FQNEAQ come from the germline V gene (reference sequence). The CDR3 sequence: CASSPQTGSIVEQYF. For the CDR3, the DNA is TGTGCCAGCAGCCCCCAGACAGGGAGCATCGTCGAGCAGTACTTC.

The V call is TRBV18, the J call TRBJ2-3, with TRBD2 matching 7 bases. The length of the CDR3 is 13 residues. J was trimmed by 5 bases and V by 6 bases; bases with no gene match: 5. Germline values: CDR1 KGHSH, CDR2 LQKENI. The CDR3 DNA reads TGTGCCAGCTCCCGGGGGGAAGGAGATACGCAGTATTTT. This translates into CASSRGEGDTQYF.

The rearrangement links TRBV28 to TRBJ2-1; TRBD2 might be the D (5 bases). Germline values: CDR1 MDHEN, CDR2 SYDVKM. The CDR3 has 14 amino acids. Trimming shortened V by 4 bases and J by 10 bases, and 17 bases separated the two germline ends. CDR3 sequence reads: CASSSIEGPREQFF. DNA for the CDR3: TGTGCCAGCAGTTCCATTGAGGGCCCTCGCGAGCAGTTCTTC.

This sequence joins TRBV29-1 and TRBJ2-7; perhaps TRBD2 as D (5 bases). V was clipped by 5 bases and J by 3 bases, with 17 bases between them. The CDR3 is 14 residues long. Germline loops: CDR1 SQVTM, CDR2 ANQGSEA. CDR3 region: CSVLLRGQDYEQYF. The CDR3 coding sequence is TGCAGCGTTCTACTTCGCGGGCAGGACTACGAGCAGTACTTC.

The rearrangement links TRBV11-2 to TRBJ1-1, with D perhaps TRBD1 (5 bases). Germline assignment: CDR1 SGHAT and CDR2 FQNNGV. The CDR3 is made up of 13 amino acids. V shed 5 bases and J shed 1 base, with 8 bases lying between them. The CDR3 loop is CASSRGQNTEAFF. CDR3 DNA sequence: TGTGCCAGCAGCAGAGGACAGAACACTGAAGCTTTCTTT.

The chain has TRBV28 and TRBJ2-7; 7 bases are a match to TRBD1. The germline V gene has CDR1 MDHEN and CDR2 SYDVKM. J was trimmed by 3 bases and V by 10 bases; bases with no gene match: 6. This CDR3 has 12 amino acids. CDR3: CATLGQIYEQYF. The CDR3 bases are TGTGCCACCCTGGGACAGATCTACGAGCAGTACTTC.

This chain links TRBV6-5 with TRBJ2-1, with 8 bases fitting TRBD2. The CDR3 has 13 amino acids. Unmatched junction bases numbered 4, after V lost 6 bases and J lost 6 bases. Germline loops: CDR1 MNHEY, CDR2 SVGAGI. DNA of the CDR3: TGTGCCAGCAGCACCGGGACTAGCAATGAGCAGTTCTTC. This sequence encodes CASSTGTSNEQFF.

The V call is TRBV5-7, the J call TRBJ2-4; TRBD1 matches at 7 bases. TRBV5-7 is an ORF for which the function is uncertain. The CDR3 covers 14 residues. V lost 4 bases to trimming and J lost 1 base; unmatched junction nucleotides: 2. CDR3 bases: TGTGCCAGCAGCCAGACAGGGGCCAAAAACATTCAGTACTTC. Translating gives CASSQTGAKNIQYF.

This clone has a handful of counts. The chain couples TRBV9 to TRBJ2-7; 7 bases align to TRBD2. CDR1 and CDR2 from the germline V gene are SGDLS and YYNGEE. V lost 0 bases and J lost 7; bases outside the gene matches: 10. The CDR3 covers 15 residues. CDR3 coding DNA: TGTGCCAGCAGCGTAGAAGCTAGCGGAGCCTGGGAGCAGTACTTC. As protein: CASSVEASGAWEQYF. The whole variable domain, filled in from reference TRBV9 and TRBJ2-7, reads DSGVTQTPKHLITATGQRVTLRCSPRSGDLSVYWYQQSLDQGLQFLIQYYNGEERAKGNILERFSAQQFPDLHSELNLSSLELGDSALYFCASSVEASGAWEQYFGPGTRLTVT.

The genes are TRBV5-4 and TRBJ1-4, with D possibly matching TRBD1 (6 bases). The CDR3 length is 15 residues. Trimming removed 4 bases at V and 7 bases at J, with 17 bases between. Germline CDR1 is SGHNT and CDR2 is YYREEE (reference sequence). This chain's CDR3 is CASSPSGTKGEKLFF. CDR3 coding DNA: TGTGCCAGCAGCCCCTCCGGGACAAAGGGTGAAAAACTGTTTTTT.

CDR3 loop: CASSRNPTSYEFETQYF. For the CDR3, the DNA is TGCGCCAGCAGTCGAAACCCGACTAGCTACGAATTCGAGACCCAGTACTTC. The chain has TRBV5-1 and TRBJ2-5; the match to TRBD2 covers 7 bases. Germline CDR1 reads SGHRS; CDR2 reads YFSETQ. J was trimmed by 5 bases and V by 5 bases; bases with no gene match: 18. The CDR3 is 17 residues long.

The CDR3 spells CASSAATGGHSGANVLTF. The CDR3 bases are TGTGCCAGCAGCGCGGCGACAGGGGGCCACTCTGGGGCCAACGTCCTGACTTTC. The rearrangement links TRBV9 to TRBJ2-6; the match to TRBD1 covers 10 bases. Germline CDR1 SGDLS, CDR2 YYNGEE. The CDR3 is made up of 18 amino acids. Unmatched junction bases numbered 6, after V lost 3 bases and J lost 0 bases.

About this clone itself: A junction end diverges from the germline sequence, so it may reflect a read error. V is TRBV28 and J is TRBJ2-4; D not certain. The germline V gene has CDR1 MDHEN and CDR2 SYDVKM. This CDR3 has 11 residues. DNA for the CDR3: TGTGCCAGCACTTTACTCTCCCCTCGGTACTTC. The encoded protein is CASTLLSPRYF.

The chain carries TRBV30 and TRBJ2-1; 11 bases agree with TRBD1. The germline gives CDR1 GTSNPN, CDR2 SVGIG (reference sequence). The junction had 5 bases not matched to a gene; V was cut back by 0 bases and J by 10 bases. The CDR3 has 14 amino acids. Here the CDR3 reads CAWSVGTGGAEQFF. CDR3 bases: TGTGCCTGGAGTGTAGGGACAGGGGGGGCGGAGCAGTTCTTC.